A selection of T cell receptor beta chains follows, all from one sample in a study of blood T cell repertoires in COVID-19. The assay was immunoSEQ multiplex PCR, and TCRdb's table has in-frame clones only and misses some. Of 300,000 to 350,000 clones listed, approximately 90% are singletons. Sequences were obtained from peripheral blood. The receptors derive from a young man with COVID-19, enrolled during active disease. Both conserved end residues are part of each CDR3. Fields, in order: J gene, V gene, clone size, D gene, CDR3 DNA, CDR3 protein. The D gene is left open where the match is weak. Size is stated for part of the rows, as once, few or many counts, or as a class when the clone is expanded.

>TRBJ2-3|TRBV5-1|-|-
TGCGCCAGCAGCCCCCAGGGGTCACCTAGCACAGATACGCAGTATTTT
CASSPQGSPSTDTQYF
>TRBJ2-6|TRBV3-1/TRBV3-2|-|TRBD2
TGTGCCAGCAGCCAAACTAGCGCCGGCTCTGGGGCCAACGTCCTGACTTTC
CASSQTSAGSGANVLTF
>TRBJ2-1|TRBV6-5|-|TRBD2
TGTGCCAGCAGTTCCATTGGGGGGGGGTTCTACAATGAGCAGTTCTTC
CASSSIGGGFYNEQFF
>TRBJ2-7|TRBV29-1|-|-
TGCAGCGTTGCGGGGGCCTACGAGCAGTACTTC
CSVAGAYEQYF
>TRBJ2-5|TRBV11-2|-|-
TGTGCCAGCAGAAACCCAGGGTTGGGGGGTCAAGAGACCCAGTACTTC
CASRNPGLGGQETQYF
>TRBJ1-2|TRBV4-3|-|TRBD1
TGCGCCAGCAGCCCCGGACAGGGAACCTATGGCTACACCTTC
CASSPGQGTYGYTF
>TRBJ2-5|TRBV11-2|few|TRBD1
TGTGCCAGCAGCTTAGGAGACAGGGGGACTCAAGAGACCCAGTACTTC
CASSLGDRGTQETQYF
>TRBJ2-1|TRBV24-1|-|TRBD1
TGTGCCACCAGTGATCTTACGGGACAGGTCGTCTACAATGAGCAGTTCTTC
CATSDLTGQVVYNEQFF
>TRBJ1-6|TRBV30|-|TRBD1
TGTGCCCGGGGACAGGGGAGATTGAGGGATTCACCCCTCCACTTT
CARGQGRLRDSPLHF
>TRBJ2-7|TRBV18|-|TRBD1
TGTGCCAGCTCACCCGGGACAGAGGGATACGAGCAGTACTTC
CASSPGTEGYEQYF
>TRBJ2-6|TRBV7-3|-|-
TGTGCCAGCAGCTCCCGACAGACCGGGGCCAACGTCCTGACTTTC
CASSSRQTGANVLTF
>TRBJ2-7|TRBV30|-|TRBD1
TGTGCCTGGAGTTCTGCTGGGACAGGAGCCTACGAGCAGTACTTC
CAWSSAGTGAYEQYF
>TRBJ2-7|TRBV6-5|-|-
TGTGCCAGCAGTTCTAACTACGAGCAGTACTTC
CASSSNYEQYF
>TRBJ1-2|TRBV2|-|-
TGTGCCAGCAGTCGCAACTCCGGACAGCTATCTAACTATGGCTACACCTTC
CASSRNSGQLSNYGYTF
>TRBJ2-3|TRBV6-2/TRBV6-3|-|-
TGTGCCAGCAGTTACTCTCTCGTATGGACAGGAGGGGATACGCAGTATTTT
CASSYSLVWTGGDTQYF
>TRBJ2-7|TRBV29-1|once|TRBD1
TGCAGCGCAGGACAGGGGGCTCTATACGAGCAGTACTTC
CSAGQGALYEQYF
>TRBJ2-1|TRBV6-5|-|TRBD2
TGTGCCAGCAGTTACTCGGGTGGGAGGGCCGGCAATGAGCAGTTCTTC
CASSYSGGRAGNEQFF
>TRBJ2-6|TRBV6-5|-|-
TGTGCCAGCAGTTACGAGAGCTCTGGGGCCAACGTCCTGACTTTC
CASSYESSGANVLTF
>TRBJ1-6|TRBV2|-|-
TGTGCCAGCGCAAGCAGGTCCTATAATTCACCCCTCCACTTT
CASASRSYNSPLHF
>TRBJ2-2|TRBV18|-|TRBD1
TGTGCCAGCTCACCATTTCGACCGGGACAGCGAAACACCGGGGAGCTGTTTTTT
CASSPFRPGQRNTGELFF
>TRBJ1-2|TRBV6-2/TRBV6-3|-|TRBD1
TGTGCCAGCAGTGGGACAGCTGCTATGTCTGGCTACACCTTC
CASSGTAAMSGYTF
>TRBJ2-3|TRBV5-1|-|TRBD2
TGCGCCAGCAGCTTGACTAGCGGGGGAACAGATACGCAGTATTTT
CASSLTSGGTDTQYF
>TRBJ2-7|TRBV5-6|-|TRBD1
TGTGCCAGCAATTTTCAGGGGGCCTACGAGCAGTACTTC
CASNFQGAYEQYF
>TRBJ2-6|TRBV6-5|many|-
TGTGCCAGCCACTTGACAGATTCTGGGGCCAACGTCCTGACTTTC
CASHLTDSGANVLTF
>TRBJ2-1|TRBV7-2|-|-
TGTGCCAGCAGCCCCCGACTAGAGAATGAGCAGTTCTTC
CASSPRLENEQFF
>TRBJ2-1|TRBV19|once|TRBD2
TGTGCCAGTAGTATTCATAGCGGGAGGACGAGCTCCTACAATGAGCAGTTCTTC
CASSIHSGRTSSYNEQFF
>TRBJ2-7|TRBV5-1|-|-
TGCGCCAGCAGCACTCCGGGACAAACCTACGAGCAGTACTTC
CASSTPGQTYEQYF
>TRBJ1-1|TRBV5-8|-|-
TGTGCCAGCAGCCCGGGAGCCCTAACAGAGAACACTGAAGCTTTCTTT
CASSPGALTENTEAFF
>TRBJ1-2|TRBV6-2/TRBV6-3|-|-
TGTGCCAGCAGCGACCCAGGGTACTCTAACTATGGCTACACCTTC
CASSDPGYSNYGYTF